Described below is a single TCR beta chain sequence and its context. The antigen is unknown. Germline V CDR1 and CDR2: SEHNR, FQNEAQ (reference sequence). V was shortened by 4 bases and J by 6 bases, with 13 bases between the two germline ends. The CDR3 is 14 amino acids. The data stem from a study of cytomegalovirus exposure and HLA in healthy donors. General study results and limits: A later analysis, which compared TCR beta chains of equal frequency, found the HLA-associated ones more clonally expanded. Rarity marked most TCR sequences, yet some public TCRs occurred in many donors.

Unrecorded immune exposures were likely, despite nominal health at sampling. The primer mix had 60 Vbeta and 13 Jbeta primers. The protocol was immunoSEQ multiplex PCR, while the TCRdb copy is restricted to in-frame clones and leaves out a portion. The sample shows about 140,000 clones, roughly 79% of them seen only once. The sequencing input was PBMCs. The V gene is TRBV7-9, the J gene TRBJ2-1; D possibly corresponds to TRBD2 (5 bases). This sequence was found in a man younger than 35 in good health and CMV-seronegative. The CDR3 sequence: CASSSPRGSNEQFF. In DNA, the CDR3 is TGTGCCAGCAGCTCCCCCCGGGGATCCAATGAGCAGTTCTTC.